This T cell receptor (beta chain) was observed in a study of OX40 agonist ivuxolimab in advanced cancers. Study-wide context: Patients undergoing dose escalation presented with hepatocellular carcinoma, melanoma, renal cell or head and neck cancer. Among those enrolled, mean age was around 55 years (range roughly 23 to 79) and 75% to 85% were male.

Using immunoSEQ multiplex PCR, the repertoire was profiled, and TCRdb retains in-frame clones only, with some absent. The sample holds approximately 38,000 clones, approximately 90% seen once. Study-level points and caveats: Compared with CD4+, CD8+ T cells on average had more expanded clones.

Blood samples were obtained at baseline, cycle 4 day 1, and cycle 7 day 1. The CDR3 runs to 14 residues. Germline values: CDR1 SGHTA, CDR2 FQGNSA. V lost 3 bases and J lost 6, with 14 bases in between. Details on this clone: The antigen is unknown.

The sequences come from CD4+ or CD8+ T cells sorted from blood, collected in a trial of the OX40 agonist ivuxolimab. This receptor was obtained from an adult with an advanced solid tumor such as melanoma, head and neck, liver or kidney cancer. This chain links TRBV7-2 with TRBJ1-1; D not certain. In DNA, the CDR3 is TGTGCCAGCAGCTTCCGCTTTTTTGGCCCTGAAGCTTTCTTT. Translated, it gives CASSFRFFGPEAFF.